These 18 T cell receptor beta chains were all obtained from the same sample, sequenced in a study of blood T cell repertoires in COVID-19. Profiling relied on immunoSEQ multiplex PCR, and the TCRdb table lists in-frame clones only, not all of them. The table records some 230,000 clones, just under 85% of them present only once. The sequencing sample was made of PBMCs or T cells enriched from blood (not recorded which). Receptor source: a woman between 35 and 50 years old with acute COVID-19.

V and J are TRBV27 and TRBJ2-1; 13 bases are a match to TRBD2. The CDR3 totals 17 residues. With V trimmed by 6 bases and J by 4 bases, 9 bases remained unmatched. Germline loops: CDR1 MNHEY, CDR2 SMNVEV (reference sequence). The CDR3 loop is CASSYTGTSGTYNEQFF. The CDR3 DNA is TGTGCCAGCAGCTACACCGGGACTAGCGGGACATACAATGAGCAGTTCTTC.

The chain has TRBV5-1 and TRBJ1-4; 7 bases match TRBD1. This CDR3 spans 16 amino acids. The ends lost 4 bases at V and 7 bases at J; junction bases unmatched: 13. CDR1 is SGHRS, CDR2 YFSETQ, per germline. The CDR3 here is CASSPNFRDSIEKLFF. In DNA, the CDR3 is TGCGCCAGCAGCCCGAACTTCCGGGACAGTATTGAAAAACTGTTTTTT.

The CDR3 DNA reads as TGTGCCAGCGTGGGGCCCGGGGGGCTGTATAGGGAGACCCAGTACTTC. Translating gives CASVGPGGLYRETQYF. The rearrangement uses TRBV28 and TRBJ2-5; D might be TRBD2 (7 bases). CDR3 length: 16 residues. Trimming left V 8 bases short and J 5 bases short, with 24 bases between. The germline CDR1 and CDR2 sequences are MDHEN and SYDVKM.

This clone has a single count. The rearrangement links TRBV7-2 to TRBJ2-7; TRBD2 might be the D (7 bases). V was pared by 3 bases and J by 3 bases, with 15 bases between. The CDR3 spans 15 residues. Germline V lookup: CDR1 SGHTA, CDR2 FQGNSA. CDR3 residues: CASSFYGGGGYEQYF. In DNA, the CDR3 is TGTGCCAGCAGCTTTTATGGCGGGGGCGGCTACGAGCAGTACTTC.

The rearrangement uses TRBV19 and TRBJ1-1; D might be TRBD1 (6 bases). The V end lost 5 bases, the J end lost 4 bases, and 17 bases lay between the germline ends. The V gene's germline CDR1 is LNHDA and CDR2 SQIVND (reference sequence). This CDR3 comprises 15 residues. The CDR3 coding sequence is TGTGCCAGTAGTCCTACCGGGACAAGGGGCACTGAAGCTTTCTTT. Encoded protein: CASSPTGTRGTEAFF.

The chain is built from TRBV5-1 and TRBJ1-1; D is unclear. Germline V CDR1 and CDR2: SGHRS, YFSETQ. The CDR3 totals 16 residues. V was pared by 4 bases and J by 3 bases, with 19 bases between. The chain's CDR3 is CASSHGMGVVDTEAFF. The CDR3 DNA reads as TGCGCCAGCAGCCACGGGATGGGTGTGGTTGACACTGAAGCTTTCTTT.

The chain couples TRBV4-2 to TRBJ1-3; the D gene is possibly TRBD1 (5 bases). V lost 1 base, J lost 2 bases, and 15 bases lay in between. Germline V CDR1 and CDR2: LGHNA, YNFKEQ. This CDR3 contains 17 residues. The CDR3 region has the DNA TGTGCCAGCAGCCAAGTGACGGTGACAGCAGCTGGAAACACCATATATTTT. This gives the protein CASSQVTVTAAGNTIYF.

Comments on this clone: Other DNA sequences within the sample encode an identical CDR3. The genes are TRBV7-2 and TRBJ2-3; D might be TRBD1 (5 bases). V lost 0 bases and J lost 5, with 6 bases in between. The CDR3 runs to 13 residues. Germline V gene sequence: CDR1 SGHTA, CDR2 FQGNSA. CDR3 region: CASSLARGDTQYF. The DNA of the CDR3 is TGTGCCAGCAGCTTAGCTAGGGGAGATACGCAGTATTTT. The entire variable domain, with the rest obtained from reference TRBV7-2 and TRBJ2-3, is as follows: GAGVSQSPSNKVTEKGKDVELRCDPISGHTALYWYRQSLGQGLEFLIYFQGNSAPDKSGLPSDRFSAERTGGSVSTLTIQRTQQEDSAVYLCASSLARGDTQYFGPGTRLTVL.

The V call is TRBV6-6, the J call TRBJ2-5, with 13 bases fitting TRBD2. CDR3 size: 18 residues. V lost 5 bases, J lost 2 bases, and 11 bases stayed unmatched. Germline values: CDR1 MNHNY, CDR2 SVGAGI (reference sequence). The chain's CDR3 is CASSRLTSGGNKQETQYF. The DNA for the CDR3 is TGTGCCAGCAGTCGTTTGACTAGCGGGGGGAATAAACAAGAGACCCAGTACTTC.

V is TRBV7-8 and J is TRBJ2-7, with 7 positions matching TRBD1. The CDR3 has 16 amino acids. Trimming cost V 5 bases and J 2 bases; bases outside gene matches: 12. Germline V gene sequence: CDR1 SGHVS, CDR2 FQNEAQ. The CDR3 DNA follows: TGTGCCAGCAGCATCTACCCGGGACAGCCCACCTACGAGCAGTACTTC. This encodes CASSIYPGQPTYEQYF. The full variable domain, completed using reference TRBV7-8 and TRBJ2-7, is GAGVSQSPRYKVAKRGQDVALRCDPISGHVSLFWYQQALGQGPEFLTYFQNEAQLDKSGLPSDRFFAERPEGSVSTLKIQRTQQEDSAVYLCASSIYPGQPTYEQYFGPGTRLTVT.

The rearrangement joins TRBV29-1 to TRBJ1-5; possibly TRBD1 for D (6 bases). Germline V gene lookup returns CDR1 SQVTM and CDR2 ANQGSEA. CDR3 size: 13 residues. V gave up 6 bases and J gave up 7 bases, with 16 bases separating them. This CDR3 reads CSVEQGTGQPQHF. The CDR3 DNA follows: TGCAGCGTCGAACAGGGAACTGGGCAGCCCCAGCATTTT. Supplemented by reference TRBV29-1 and TRBJ1-5, the full variable domain reads SAVISQKPSRDICQRGTSLTIQCQVDSQVTMMFWYRQQPGQSLTLIATANQGSEATYESGFVIDKFPISRPNLTFSTLTVSNMSPEDSSIYLCSVEQGTGQPQHFGDGTRLSIL.

This clone was recorded a few times. The gene calls are TRBV2 and TRBJ1-1, with D tentatively TRBD1 (6 bases). Trimming left V 8 bases short and J 2 bases short, with 9 bases between. Germline CDR1 reads SNHLY; CDR2 reads FYNNEI. The CDR3 has 12 residues. CDR3 sequence: CASSGANTEAFF. Here the CDR3 DNA reads TGTGCCAGCTCAGGGGCAAACACTGAAGCTTTCTTT.

CDR3 sequence (DNA): TGTGCCAGCAGCTTGGTGTCCTCTAGCGCACTGGGCACAGATACGCAGTATTTT. Amino acids: CASSLVSSSALGTDTQYF. The chain combines TRBV5-5 with TRBJ2-3, with a possible D match to TRBD2 (6 bases). The CDR3 runs 18 residues. V was pared by 0 bases and J by 1 base, with 18 bases between. The germline gives CDR1 SGHKS, CDR2 YYEKEE (reference sequence).

This chain uses TRBV4-1 with TRBJ2-6, with D perhaps matching TRBD1 (6 bases). Trimming took off 0 bases at V and 4 bases at J, with 7 bases between the two ends. CDR3 size: 15 residues. Germline assignment: CDR1 MGHRA and CDR2 YSYEKL. CDR3 DNA sequence: TGCGCCAGCAGCCAAGAGGGGGCCGGGGCCAACGTCCTGACTTTC. Protein: CASSQEGAGANVLTF.

This clone was observed at least ten times. The identical CDR3 is also encoded by other nucleotide sequences in the sample. The chain uses TRBV4-1 and TRBJ1-3; D not certain. V lost 3 bases and J 0 bases, leaving 9 bases between the germline ends. The CDR3 is 15 amino acids. Germline V gene data show CDR1 as MGHRA and CDR2 as YSYEKL. Here the CDR3 reads CASSHGEGSGNTIYF. Written as DNA, the CDR3 is TGCGCCAGCAGCCACGGCGAGGGCTCTGGAAACACCATATATTTT.

V and J are TRBV30 and TRBJ1-5; possible D gene TRBD1, 5 bases. The CDR3 runs to 12 residues. Germline CDR1 and CDR2: GTSNPN and SVGIG (reference sequence). V lost 1 base and J lost 6, with 7 bases in between. The CDR3 protein is CAWSDRFQPQHF. The CDR3 bases are TGTGCCTGGAGTGACAGGTTTCAGCCCCAGCATTTT.

This sequence joins TRBV23-1 and TRBJ2-3; TRBD1 might be the D (7 bases). TRBV23-1 is given ORF status, its function remaining uncertain. V lost 6 bases and J 0 bases, leaving 19 bases between the germline ends. This CDR3 region has 17 residues. The CDR3 loop reads CASRWTGGQPSTDTQYF. The CDR3 DNA follows: TGCGCCAGCAGGTGGACCGGGGGACAGCCTAGCACAGATACGCAGTATTTT.

The J gene is TRBJ2-7, the V gene TRBV24-1; D is perhaps TRBD1 (5 bases). V lost 3 bases and J lost 4, with 9 bases in between. CDR3 length: 13 amino acids. Germline V gene sequence: CDR1 KGHDR, CDR2 SFDVKD. CDR3 in DNA: TGTGCCACCAGTGATGGGGCGGAGTACGAGCAGTACTTC. It encodes CATSDGAEYEQYF.